One and the same sample provided the 29 T cell receptor beta chains below, sequenced in a study of CD8 T cells in Susac syndrome. It was with random hexamers that about 0.45 to 1 ug RNA was reverse transcribed. TCRdb used MiXCR to reprocess the immunoSEQ multiplex PCR reads, holding one entry per CDR3 protein. The data show more than 100,000 distinct CDR3 sequences, with 75% to 90% seen just once and 0.45% to 0.65% held by the top ten. Sequencing was performed on CD8+ T cells from PBMCs. All receptors derive from a human donor with multiple sclerosis.

The rearrangement uses TRBV28 and TRBJ1-2; TRBD1 is a possible D gene (6 bases). Per the germline V gene, CDR1 is MDHEN and CDR2 is SYDVKM. Trimming removed 5 bases at V and 7 bases at J, with 20 bases between. The CDR3 covers 15 residues. CDR3 loop: CASSPLGGLEGGYTF. DNA of the CDR3: TGTGCCAGCAGTCCTTTAGGGGGGCTGGAAGGTGGCTACACCTTC.

This chain joins TRBV3-1 and TRBJ2-1, with 11 bases lining up with TRBD1. The CDR3 sequence is 16 residues long. Germline trimming cut 4 bases from V and 7 bases from J; bases unmatched to any gene: 9. The germline gives CDR1 LGHDT, CDR2 YNNKEL (reference sequence). The CDR3 is CASSPWDRGLENEQFF. The CDR3 nucleotides read TGTGCCAGCAGCCCCTGGGACAGGGGGTTGGAGAATGAGCAGTTCTTC.

This clonotype was observed a handful of times. The V call is TRBV6-1, the J call TRBJ2-7, with 12 bases identical to TRBD1. The trim removed 7 bases at V and 6 bases at J, leaving 10 bases unmatched. The V gene's germline CDR1 is MNHNS and CDR2 SASEGT. The CDR3 has 15 amino acids. CDR3 bases: TGTGCCAGCATCCTGGGGACAGGGGGCTTCGGCGAGCAGTACTTC. It codes for CASILGTGGFGEQYF.

This clonotype was found a few times. The CDR3 sequence: CASSFEGANVLTF. Here the CDR3 DNA reads TGTGCCAGCAGTTTTGAGGGAGCCAACGTCCTGACTTTC. The rearrangement uses TRBV12-3 or TRBV12-4 and TRBJ2-6; a weak D match, TRBD2 (5 bases). V was shortened by 3 bases and J by 7 bases, with 7 bases between the two germline ends. The CDR3 totals 13 residues.

This clonotype has a handful of counts. The chain recombines TRBV6-1 with TRBJ1-1, with a weak D call TRBD1 (6 bases). Trimming shortened V by 5 bases and J by 5 bases, and 15 bases separated the two germline ends. The CDR3 is made up of 14 amino acids. Germline CDR1 MNHNS, CDR2 SASEGT. CDR3 bases: TGTGCCAGCAGTCCCACAGGGTGGAGGACTGAAGCTTTCTTT. Translating it yields CASSPTGWRTEAFF.

The CDR3 sequence: CASSYSERLEQFF. CDR3 DNA sequence: TGTGCCAGCAGTTACTCGGAGCGACTTGAGCAGTTCTTC. The chain combines TRBV6-5 with TRBJ2-1; D gene uncertain. Germline lookup yields CDR1 MNHEY and CDR2 SVGAGI. The CDR3 totals 13 residues. Trimming removed 0 bases at V and 9 bases at J, with 9 bases between.

This clonotype has a single count. J is TRBJ2-7 and V is TRBV7-2, with 8 bases fitting TRBD1. This CDR3 contains 17 residues. The V gene's germline CDR1 is SGHTA and CDR2 FQGNSA. With V trimmed by 5 bases and J by 5 bases, 17 bases remained unmatched. The CDR3 region is CASSPIIGTGPADEQYF. The CDR3 region has the DNA TGTGCCAGCAGCCCGATAATCGGGACAGGTCCTGCCGACGAGCAGTACTTC.

The chain recombines TRBV3-1 with TRBJ1-1; TRBD1 aligns across 8 bases. J gave up 3 bases and V 0 bases, and 9 bases lay outside the gene matches. Germline values: CDR1 LGHDT, CDR2 YNNKEL (reference sequence). This CDR3 is built from 17 residues. In DNA form, the CDR3 reads TGTGCCAGCAGCCAAGATAAGAGGACAGGGACGGACACTGAAGCTTTCTTT. Protein product: CASSQDKRTGTDTEAFF. Complete variable domain (other parts from reference TRBV3-1 and TRBJ1-1): DTAVSQTPKYLVTQMGNDKSIKCEQNLGHDTMYWYKQDSKKFLKIMFSYNNKELIINETVPNRFSPKSPDKAHLNLHINSLELGDSAVYFCASSQDKRTGTDTEAFFGQGTRLTVV.

This chain uses TRBV2 with TRBJ1-2, with no clear D. Germline V gene sequence: CDR1 SNHLY, CDR2 FYNNEI. V was pared by 3 bases and J by 4 bases, with 9 bases between. CDR3 length: 13 amino acids. The CDR3 nucleotides are TGTGCCAGCAGTGAGAATAGCCTCTATGGCTACACCTTC. It encodes CASSENSLYGYTF.

The rearrangement links TRBV7-6 to TRBJ1-4; 8 nucleotides line up with TRBD1. Germline lookup yields CDR1 SGHVS and CDR2 FNYEAQ. This CDR3 contains 16 residues. V shed 2 bases, J shed 3 bases, and the junction held 5 bases outside the gene matches. The CDR3 protein is CASSLTKQGANEKLFF. For the CDR3, the DNA is TGTGCCAGCAGCTTAACCAAACAGGGGGCTAATGAAAAACTGTTTTTT.

This clonotype was counted a single time. The junction departs from germline at one end; a sequencing error may be responsible. This sequence joins TRBV28 and TRBJ2-3, with D possibly TRBD1 on 5 matching bases. This CDR3 is built from 14 residues. Germline CDR1 and CDR2: MDHEN and SYDVKM. The CDR3 sequence is CASSLRTSTDMQYF. CDR3 nucleotides: TGTGCCAGCAGCCTAAGGACATCCACAGATATGCAGTATTTT.

The chain has TRBV27 and TRBJ1-2, with D possibly matching TRBD1 (6 bases). CDR3 length: 14 amino acids. The ends were cut back, 4 bases at V and 3 bases at J, with 12 bases in the middle. Germline CDR1 is MNHEY and CDR2 is SMNVEV (reference sequence). CDR3 DNA: TGTGCCAGCAGTTCTACAGGGATCGACTATGGCTACACCTTC. It codes for CASSSTGIDYGYTF.

About this clonotype: An end of the junction does not agree with germline; a read error may underlie this. J is TRBJ2-2 and V is TRBV3-1; 9 nucleotides agree with TRBD2. The CDR3 length is 16 residues. Germline CDR1 LGHDT, CDR2 YNNKEL (reference sequence). This CDR3 is CASSPLAGPGAGEPFF. DNA for the CDR3: TGTGCCAGCAGCCCTCTAGCGGGGCCGGGGGCCGGGGAGCCGTTTTTT.

V is TRBV7-9 and J is TRBJ2-1; D not certain. V lost 10 bases, J lost 3 bases, and 13 bases lay in between. The CDR3 spans 13 residues. Germline CDR1 is SEHNR and CDR2 is FQNEAQ (reference sequence). As DNA, the CDR3 is TGTGCCACAGCCCCCCTAGGCTACAATGAGCAGTTCTTC. Encoded protein: CATAPLGYNEQFF. The full variable domain, in which reference TRBV7-9 and TRBJ2-1 provide the parts outside the CDR3, is DTGVSQNPRHKITKRGQNVTFRCDPISEHNRLYWYRQTLGQGPEFLTYFQNEAQLEKSRLLSDRFSAERPKGSFSTLEIQRTEQGDSAMYLCATAPLGYNEQFFGPGTRLTVL.

This chain uses TRBV29-1 with TRBJ2-7; TRBD1 aligns across 9 bases. This CDR3 contains 13 residues. J lost 6 bases, V lost 4 bases, and 7 bases had no gene match. Germline loops: CDR1 SQVTM, CDR2 ANQGSEA. The CDR3, as DNA: TGCAGCGTTGGACAGGGGGAGGACGGCGAGCAGTACGTC. Translating gives CSVGQGEDGEQYV.

This sequence joins TRBV7-2 and TRBJ2-3; 7 nucleotides line up with TRBD2. The CDR3 consists of 15 residues. The V segment lost 3 bases and the J segment 2 bases; nucleotides outside the gene matches: 5. The germline gives CDR1 SGHTA, CDR2 FQGNSA. CDR3 in DNA: TGTGCCAGCAGCTTCGGGACTACCTCCACAGATACGCAGTATTTT. Protein product: CASSFGTTSTDTQYF.

The genes are TRBV7-8 and TRBJ1-4, with unresolved D. V was shortened by 1 base and J by 4 bases, with 16 bases between the two germline ends. Germline lookup yields CDR1 SGHVS and CDR2 FQNEAQ. CDR3 length: 17 amino acids. CDR3 residues: CASSLDSGDVVNEKLFF. The CDR3 nucleotides are TGTGCCAGCAGCTTAGATTCGGGAGACGTGGTTAATGAAAAACTGTTTTTT. Full variable domain (remainder filled in from reference TRBV7-8 and TRBJ1-4): GAGVSQSPRYKVAKRGQDVALRCDPISGHVSLFWYQQALGQGPEFLTYFQNEAQLDKSGLPSDRFFAERPEGSVSTLKIQRTQQEDSAVYLCASSLDSGDVVNEKLFFGSGTQLSVL.

The chain uses TRBV5-5 and TRBJ1-1; D perhaps matches TRBD1 (6 bases). Trimming shortened V by 0 bases and J by 0 bases, and 12 bases separated the two germline ends. Germline V gene lookup returns CDR1 SGHKS and CDR2 YYEKEE (reference sequence). The CDR3 length is 16 residues. The CDR3 bases are TGTGCCAGCAGCTTGGAGGGGGAACAGATGAACACTGAAGCTTTCTTT. Its translation: CASSLEGEQMNTEAFF.

This clonotype has a handful of counts. The chain combines TRBV4-1 with TRBJ2-7, with TRBD2 matching 7 bases. V dropped 3 bases and J dropped 3; count of bases not matched to a gene: 11. The CDR3 sequence is 16 residues long. The germline V gene encodes CDR1 MGHRA and CDR2 YSYEKL. Here the CDR3 DNA reads TGCGCCAGCAGCCAGGCCTCTAGCGGAGAAAACTACGAGCAGTACTTC. This sequence encodes CASSQASSGENYEQYF.

The chain links TRBV6-1 to TRBJ2-7; D gene uncertain. V was trimmed by 5 bases and J by 4 bases, leaving 12 bases between them. Germline V CDR1 and CDR2: MNHNS, SASEGT. This CDR3 region has 13 residues. The DNA for the CDR3 is TGTGCCAGCAGTTACGCGCCCGGGTACGAGCAGTACGTC. Translated, it gives CASSYAPGYEQYV.

The chain uses TRBV2 and TRBJ1-1, with D hard to call. The V and J ends lost 4 bases and 8 bases respectively, with 2 bases between them. The CDR3 consists of 9 residues. In germline, CDR1 is SNHLY, CDR2 FYNNEI. The CDR3 is CASSAEAFF. The DNA of the CDR3 is TGTGCCAGCAGTGCGGAAGCTTTCTTT.

This clonotype appeared a few times. The CDR3 DNA follows: TGTGCCAGCAGTTACAATCCAGGGAGGTACGAGCAGTACGTC. Its protein product is CASSYNPGRYEQYV. The chain employs TRBV6-5 and TRBJ2-7; D perhaps matches TRBD2 (6 bases). This CDR3 is built from 14 residues. The germline V gene has CDR1 MNHEY and CDR2 SVGAGI. V lost 2 bases, J lost 4 bases, and 12 bases lay in between.

This clonotype has only a few counts. The junction shows a germline mismatch at one end, possibly a read error. V and J are TRBV29-1 and TRBJ2-1, with 10 bases lining up with TRBD1. CDR3 length equals 10 residues. Germline CDR1 is SQVTM and CDR2 is ANQGSEA. The chain's CDR3 is CSVAGTGDLF. The CDR3 DNA follows: TGCAGCGTGGCCGGGACAGGGGATTTATTC.

This chain joins TRBV5-6 and TRBJ2-4; the D is unclear. The CDR3 is 13 amino acids. Per the germline V gene, CDR1 is SGHDT and CDR2 is YYEEEE. V dropped 0 bases and J dropped 7 bases, with 8 bases sitting between them. The CDR3 region is CASSLDPGNIQYF. In nucleotides, the CDR3 is TGTGCCAGCAGCTTGGATCCAGGCAACATTCAGTACTTC.

The rearrangement joins TRBV13 to TRBJ1-6; D not resolved. CDR1 is PRHDT, CDR2 FYEKMQ, per germline (reference sequence). V dropped 5 bases and J dropped 10 bases, with 9 bases sitting between them. This CDR3 is 12 amino acids long. In DNA form, the CDR3 reads TGTGCCAGCAGCCGTGCCCCGTCACCCCTCCACTTT. Its translation: CASSRAPSPLHF.

This clonotype was recorded a few times. The J gene is TRBJ2-5, the V gene TRBV6-1; D not certain. Trimming took off 6 bases at V and 1 base at J, with 9 bases between the two ends. The CDR3 runs 13 residues. Germline V gene sequence: CDR1 MNHNS, CDR2 SASEGT. The chain's CDR3 is CASRSLGQETQYF. The CDR3 region has the DNA TGTGCCAGCAGATCCCTAGGCCAAGAGACCCAGTACTTC.

V usage is TRBV12-3 or TRBV12-4 and J usage is TRBJ2-1, with TRBD2 matching over 9 bases. The V gene end was trimmed by 2 bases and the J gene end by 7 bases; junction bases not matched to a gene: 9. This CDR3 has 16 residues. This CDR3 reads CASSLIASGALNEQFF. DNA for the CDR3: TGTGCCAGCAGTTTAATTGCTAGCGGGGCCCTGAATGAGCAGTTCTTC.

This chain uses TRBV6-1 with TRBJ1-5; D gene unclear. Germline V CDR1 and CDR2: MNHNS, SASEGT. The CDR3 spans 16 residues. Trimming took off 4 bases at V and 2 bases at J, with 15 bases between the two ends. DNA for the CDR3: TGTGCCAGCAGTGTGACTTCCGAGGTGGGCAATCAGCCCCAGCATTTT. Amino acids: CASSVTSEVGNQPQHF.

The rearrangement uses TRBV2 and TRBJ2-7; tentatively, D is TRBD1 (5 bases). The CDR3 covers 14 residues. Per germline, CDR1 SNHLY and CDR2 FYNNEI. Deletions cut 6 bases from V and 6 bases from J, with 18 bases between. The chain's CDR3 is CASRDPGAMGEQYF. DNA for the CDR3: TGTGCCAGCAGAGACCCTGGGGCAATGGGCGAGCAGTACTTC.